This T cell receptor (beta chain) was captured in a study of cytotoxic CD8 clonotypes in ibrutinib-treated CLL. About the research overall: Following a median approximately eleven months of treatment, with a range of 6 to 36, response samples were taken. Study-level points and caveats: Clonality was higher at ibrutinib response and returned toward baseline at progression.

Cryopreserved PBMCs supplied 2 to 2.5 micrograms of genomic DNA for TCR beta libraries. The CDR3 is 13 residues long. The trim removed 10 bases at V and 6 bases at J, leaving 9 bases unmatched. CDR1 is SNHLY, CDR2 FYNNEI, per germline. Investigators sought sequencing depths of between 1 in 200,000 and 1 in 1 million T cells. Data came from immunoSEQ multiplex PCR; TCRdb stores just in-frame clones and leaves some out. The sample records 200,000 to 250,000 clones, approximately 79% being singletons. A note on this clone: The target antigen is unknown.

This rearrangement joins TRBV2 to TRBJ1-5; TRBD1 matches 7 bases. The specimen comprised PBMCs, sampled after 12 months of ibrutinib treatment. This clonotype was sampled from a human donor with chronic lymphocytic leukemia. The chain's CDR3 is CANAQGRGQPQHF. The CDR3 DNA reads TGTGCCAACGCACAGGGGAGGGGTCAGCCCCAGCATTTT.